The 7 T cell receptor beta chains below come from one sample, sequenced in a study of T-cell reconstitution after alpha-beta-depleted transplantation in children. Preparation of the TCRbeta library involved a method that used unique molecular identifiers. One entry per CDR3 protein, called by TCRdb with MiXCR from the PCR reads. Seen here are about 690,000 distinct CDR3 sequences, about 15% observed once, and the top ten hold 1.1%. The material sequenced was PBMCs from the stem cell graft donor, taken from the stem cell graft. These receptors originate from a human donor who donated a stem cell graft to a child with acute myeloid leukemia.

This clonotype was observed at least ten times. The chain recombines TRBV7-2 with TRBJ2-7, with D possibly TRBD1 on 6 matching bases. Looked up from germline, CDR1 is SGHTA and CDR2 is FQGNSA. CDR3 length equals 14 residues. The V end was cut by 1 base, the J end by 3 bases, with 10 bases between. In DNA, the CDR3 is TGTGCCAGCAGCTTAGGGGGACAAAGCTACGAGCAGTACGTC. Translating gives CASSLGGQSYEQYV.

This clonotype has at least ten counts. The chain carries TRBV20-1 and TRBJ2-1, with TRBD2 identical over 9 bases. V lost 6 bases, J lost 4 bases, and 7 bases stayed unmatched. CDR3 length: 14 amino acids. Germline assignment: CDR1 DFQATT and CDR2 SNEGSKA (reference sequence). CDR3 in amino acids: CSAISAGGYNEQFF. In nucleotides, the CDR3 is TGCAGTGCGATCTCGGCGGGGGGGTACAATGAGCAGTTCTTC.

This clonotype has ten or more counts. The CDR3 sequence is CAISESGQPYSNQPQHF. As DNA, the CDR3 is TGTGCCATCAGTGAGTCCGGACAGCCTTATAGCAATCAGCCCCAGCATTTT. This chain connects TRBV10-3 to TRBJ1-5; tentatively, D is TRBD1 (6 bases). V shed 0 bases and J shed 0 bases, with 12 bases lying between them. The CDR3 spans 17 residues. CDR1 and CDR2 (germline): ENHRY, SYGVKD.

This clonotype was recorded many times. The rearrangement joins TRBV10-3 to TRBJ1-1; the D gene is possibly TRBD1 (5 bases). V was shortened by 6 bases and J by 4 bases, with 9 bases between the two germline ends. The V gene's germline CDR1 is ENHRY and CDR2 SYGVKD. CDR3 length equals 12 residues. CDR3 sequence (DNA): TGTGCCATCAGCGCTACAGGCACTGAAGCTTTCTTT. Protein sequence: CAISATGTEAFF.

The chain uses TRBV4-3 and TRBJ1-2, with 7 positions matching TRBD1. The germline gives CDR1 LGHNA, CDR2 YSLEER. V lost 0 bases to trimming and J lost 2 bases; unmatched junction nucleotides: 3. This CDR3 has 15 residues. CDR3 in DNA: TGCGCCAGCAGCCAAGACGGGACAGAAAACTATGGCTACACCTTC. Translating gives CASSQDGTENYGYTF.

The V and J genes are TRBV19 and TRBJ2-1; possible D gene TRBD2, 5 bases. The V gene's germline CDR1 is LNHDA and CDR2 SQIVND (reference sequence). Trimming shortened V by 7 bases and J by 0 bases, and 10 bases separated the two germline ends. The CDR3 is 14 residues long. CDR3 sequence reads: CASMTGSSYNEQFF. CDR3 in DNA: TGTGCCAGTATGACTGGGAGCTCCTACAATGAGCAGTTCTTC.

This clonotype was found many times. J is TRBJ1-1 and V is TRBV20-1, with D possibly matching TRBD1 (5 bases). This CDR3 is 12 amino acids long. V was shortened by 2 bases and J by 5 bases, with 9 bases between the two germline ends. CDR1 is DFQATT and CDR2 is SNEGSKA in the germline V gene (reference sequence). The CDR3 reads CSARLGGTEAFF. CDR3 nucleotide sequence: TGCAGTGCTAGATTGGGGGGGACTGAAGCTTTCTTT.